The T cell receptor beta chain under discussion was sequenced for a study of T-cell reconstitution after alpha-beta-depleted transplantation in children. Study-level points and caveats: Reportedly, roughly two months post-transplant, alpha-beta T cells arose from several hundred expanded graft clones.

The germline V gene encodes CDR1 SGHTA and CDR2 FQGNSA. The V segment lost 5 bases and the J segment 6 bases; nucleotides outside the gene matches: 10. This CDR3 is built from 16 residues. Worth noting for this clonotype: Its antigen is not known.

This sample's TCRbeta library carried unique molecular identifier barcodes. TCRdb itself ran the PCR reads through MiXCR, one entry per CDR3 protein. The table shows about 590,000 distinct CDR3 sequences, with 10% to 15% occurring only once. The origin of this receptor is a male patient aged 5 to 17 who had a stem cell transplant for acute myeloid leukemia, so the T cells may come from the graft donor. This specimen was PBMCs, mostly from graft donor cells, taken 360 days after TCRalphabeta/CD19-depleted stem cell transplant. The genes are TRBV7-2 and TRBJ2-3; 11 bases align to TRBD2. The CDR3 region is CASSPRVAGGGDTQYF. CDR3 DNA sequence: TGTGCCAGCAGCCCCCGGGTAGCGGGAGGGGGGGATACGCAGTATTTT.